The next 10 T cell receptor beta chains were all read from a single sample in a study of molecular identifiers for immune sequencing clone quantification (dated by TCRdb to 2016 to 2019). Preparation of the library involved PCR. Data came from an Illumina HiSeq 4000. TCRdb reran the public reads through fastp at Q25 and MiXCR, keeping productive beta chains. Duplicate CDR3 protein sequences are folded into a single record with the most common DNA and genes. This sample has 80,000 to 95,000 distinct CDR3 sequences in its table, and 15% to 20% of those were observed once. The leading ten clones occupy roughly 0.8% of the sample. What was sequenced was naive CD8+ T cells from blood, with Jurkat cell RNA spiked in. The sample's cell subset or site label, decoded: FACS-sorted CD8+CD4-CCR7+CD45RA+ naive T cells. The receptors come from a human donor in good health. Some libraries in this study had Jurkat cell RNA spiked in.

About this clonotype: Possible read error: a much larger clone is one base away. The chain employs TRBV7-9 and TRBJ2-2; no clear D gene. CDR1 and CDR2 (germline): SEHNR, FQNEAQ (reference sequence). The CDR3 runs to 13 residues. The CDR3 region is CASNLQGTGELFF. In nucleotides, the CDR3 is TGTGCCAGCAACTTACAAGGGACCGGGGAGCTGTTTTTT.

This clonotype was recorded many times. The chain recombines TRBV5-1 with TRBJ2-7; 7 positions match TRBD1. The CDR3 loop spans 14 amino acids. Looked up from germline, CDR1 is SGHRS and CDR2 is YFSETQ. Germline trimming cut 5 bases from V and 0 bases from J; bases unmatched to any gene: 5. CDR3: CASRSSGGSYEQYF. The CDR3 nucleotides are TGCGCCAGCAGAAGCTCAGGGGGCTCCTACGAGCAGTACTTC.

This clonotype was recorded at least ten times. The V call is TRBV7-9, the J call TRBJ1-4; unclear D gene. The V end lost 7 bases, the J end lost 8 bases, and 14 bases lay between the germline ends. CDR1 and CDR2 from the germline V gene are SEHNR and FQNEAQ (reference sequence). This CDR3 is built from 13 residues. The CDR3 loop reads CASTPYYAEKLFF. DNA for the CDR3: TGTGCCAGCACCCCTTATTATGCAGAAAAACTGTTTTTT.

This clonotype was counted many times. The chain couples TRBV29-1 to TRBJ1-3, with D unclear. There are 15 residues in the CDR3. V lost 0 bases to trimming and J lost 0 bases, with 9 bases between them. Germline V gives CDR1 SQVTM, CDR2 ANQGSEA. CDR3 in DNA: TGCAGCGTTGAAGAGAGGGCAGACTCTGGAAACACCATATATTTT. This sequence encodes CSVEERADSGNTIYF.

The CDR3 region has the DNA TGTGCCAGCAGCTCGCCCACCCGACACTCTGGAAACACCATATATTTT. It is translated as CASSSPTRHSGNTIYF. V usage is TRBV7-9 and J usage is TRBJ1-3, with D unclear. CDR3 length: 16 amino acids. Germline V gene data show CDR1 as SEHNR and CDR2 as FQNEAQ (reference sequence). Trimming removed 4 bases from V and 0 bases from J, with 13 bases in between.

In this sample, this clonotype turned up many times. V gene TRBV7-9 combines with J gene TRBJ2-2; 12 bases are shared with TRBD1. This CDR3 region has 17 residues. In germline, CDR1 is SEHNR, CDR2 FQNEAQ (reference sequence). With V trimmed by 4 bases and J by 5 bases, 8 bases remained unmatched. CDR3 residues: CASSSSWDRGRTGELFF. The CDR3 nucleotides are TGTGCCAGCAGCTCTAGTTGGGACAGGGGGCGGACCGGGGAGCTGTTTTTT.

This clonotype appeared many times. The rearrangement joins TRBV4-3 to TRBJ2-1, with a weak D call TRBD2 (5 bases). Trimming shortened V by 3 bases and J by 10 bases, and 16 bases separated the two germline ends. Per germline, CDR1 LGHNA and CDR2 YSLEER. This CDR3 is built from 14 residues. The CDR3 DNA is TGCGCCAGCAGCCATAGAGAGCGGCGCGGGGAGCAGTTCTTC. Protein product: CASSHRERRGEQFF.

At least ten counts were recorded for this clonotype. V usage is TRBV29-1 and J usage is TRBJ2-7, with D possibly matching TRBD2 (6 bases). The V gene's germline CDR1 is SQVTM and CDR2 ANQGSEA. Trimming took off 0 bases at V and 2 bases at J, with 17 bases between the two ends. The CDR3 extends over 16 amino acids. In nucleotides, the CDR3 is TGCAGCGTTGAAGAGGGGGTAGGGGACTTCGCCTACGAGCAGTACTTC. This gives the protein CSVEEGVGDFAYEQYF.

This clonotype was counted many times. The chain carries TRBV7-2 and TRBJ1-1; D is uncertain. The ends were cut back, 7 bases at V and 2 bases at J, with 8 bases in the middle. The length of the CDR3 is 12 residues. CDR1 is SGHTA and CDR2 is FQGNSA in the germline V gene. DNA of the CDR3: TGTGCCAGCACCGGCGGTAACACTGAAGCTTTCTTT. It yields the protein CASTGGNTEAFF.

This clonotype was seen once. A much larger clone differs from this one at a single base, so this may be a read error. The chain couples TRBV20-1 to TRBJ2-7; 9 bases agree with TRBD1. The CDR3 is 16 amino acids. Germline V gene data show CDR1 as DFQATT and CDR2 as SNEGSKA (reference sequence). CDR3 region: CSASPWGTGPAYERYF. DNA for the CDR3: TGCAGTGCTTCACCCTGGGGGACAGGGCCAGCCTACGAGCGGTACTTC.